This T cell receptor (beta chain) comes out of a study of cytomegalovirus exposure and HLA in healthy donors. V lost 6 bases to trimming and J lost 2 bases, with 11 bases between them. This CDR3 has 14 amino acids. Germline-derived CDR1 and CDR2 are KGHSH and LQKENI. PCR involved 60 Vbeta and 13 Jbeta primers. Assay used: immunoSEQ multiplex PCR; TCRdb lists only in-frame clones, some missing. The sample records about 150,000 clones, 65% to 80% being singletons. The sample comprised PBMCs. The sequence came from a man aged 18 to 29 in good health and CMV-seronegative. The V and J genes are TRBV18 and TRBJ1-3; possible D gene TRBD1, 5 bases. The CDR3 loop is CASSPGLAGNTIYF. The CDR3 nucleotides read TGTGCCAGCTCGCCAGGGCTGGCTGGAAACACCATATATTTT.